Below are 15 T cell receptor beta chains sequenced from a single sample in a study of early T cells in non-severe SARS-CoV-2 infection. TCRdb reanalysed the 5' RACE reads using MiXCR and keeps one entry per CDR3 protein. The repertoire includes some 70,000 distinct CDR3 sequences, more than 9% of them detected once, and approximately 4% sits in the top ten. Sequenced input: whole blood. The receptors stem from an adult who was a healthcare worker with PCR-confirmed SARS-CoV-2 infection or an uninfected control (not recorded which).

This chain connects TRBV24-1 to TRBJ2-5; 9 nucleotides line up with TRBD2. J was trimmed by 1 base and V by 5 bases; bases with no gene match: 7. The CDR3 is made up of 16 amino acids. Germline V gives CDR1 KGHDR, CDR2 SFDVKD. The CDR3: CATSGSGRPSQETQYF. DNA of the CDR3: TGTGCCACCAGTGGTAGCGGGAGACCCTCCCAAGAGACCCAGTACTTC.

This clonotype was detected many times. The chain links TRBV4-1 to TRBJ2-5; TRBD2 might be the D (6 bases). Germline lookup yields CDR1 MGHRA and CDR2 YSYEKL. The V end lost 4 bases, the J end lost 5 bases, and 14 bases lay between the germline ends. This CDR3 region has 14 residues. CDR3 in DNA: TGCGCCAGCAGCCCCTCCGGGGGTTCGGAGACCCAGTACTTC. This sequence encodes CASSPSGGSETQYF.

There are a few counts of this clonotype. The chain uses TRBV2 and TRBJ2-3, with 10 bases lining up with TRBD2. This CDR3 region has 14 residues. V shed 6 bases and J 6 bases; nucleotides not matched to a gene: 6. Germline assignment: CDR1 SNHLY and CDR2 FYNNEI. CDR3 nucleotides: TGTGCCAGCAGGGCCGGGACTAGCGCCGATACGCAGTATTTT. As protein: CASRAGTSADTQYF.

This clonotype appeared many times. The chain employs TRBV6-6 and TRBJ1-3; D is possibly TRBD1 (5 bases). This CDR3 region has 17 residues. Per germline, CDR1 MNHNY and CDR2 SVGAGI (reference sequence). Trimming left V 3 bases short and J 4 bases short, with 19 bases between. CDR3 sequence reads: CASSYYITGSWGNTIYF. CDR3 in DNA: TGTGCCAGCAGTTATTACATCACAGGCTCGTGGGGAAACACCATATATTTT.

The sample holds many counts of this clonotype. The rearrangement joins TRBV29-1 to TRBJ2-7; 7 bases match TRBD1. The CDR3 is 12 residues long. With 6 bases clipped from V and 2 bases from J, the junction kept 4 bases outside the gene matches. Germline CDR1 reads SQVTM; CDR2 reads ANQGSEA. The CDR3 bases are TGCAGCGTAAACAGGGGAACCTACGAGCAGTACTTC. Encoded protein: CSVNRGTYEQYF.

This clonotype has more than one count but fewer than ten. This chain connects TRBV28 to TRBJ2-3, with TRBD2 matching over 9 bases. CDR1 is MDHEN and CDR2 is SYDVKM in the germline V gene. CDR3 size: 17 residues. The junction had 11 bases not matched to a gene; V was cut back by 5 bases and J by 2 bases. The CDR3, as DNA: TGTGCCAGCAGTCCGCGGGGACTAGCCAAATACACAGATACGCAGTATTTT. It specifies CASSPRGLAKYTDTQYF.

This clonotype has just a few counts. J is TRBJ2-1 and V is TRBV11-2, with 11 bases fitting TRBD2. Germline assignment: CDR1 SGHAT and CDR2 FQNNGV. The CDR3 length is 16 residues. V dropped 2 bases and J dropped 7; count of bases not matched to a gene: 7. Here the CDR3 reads CASSLSSTSGRNEQFF. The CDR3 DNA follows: TGTGCCAGCAGCTTATCCAGCACTAGCGGGAGAAATGAGCAGTTCTTC.

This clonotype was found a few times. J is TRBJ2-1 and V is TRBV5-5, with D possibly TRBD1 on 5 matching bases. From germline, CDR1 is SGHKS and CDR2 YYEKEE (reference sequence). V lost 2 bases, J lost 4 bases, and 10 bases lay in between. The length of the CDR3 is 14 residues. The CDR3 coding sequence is TGTGCCAGCAGCTTCCAGACAGTTTACAATGAGCAGTTCTTC. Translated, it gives CASSFQTVYNEQFF.

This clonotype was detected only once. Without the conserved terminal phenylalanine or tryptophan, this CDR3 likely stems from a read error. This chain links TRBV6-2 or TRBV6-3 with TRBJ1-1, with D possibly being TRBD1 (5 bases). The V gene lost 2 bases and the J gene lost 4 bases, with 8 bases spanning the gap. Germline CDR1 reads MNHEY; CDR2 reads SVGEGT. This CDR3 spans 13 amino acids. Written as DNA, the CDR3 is TGTGCCAGCAGTTACGGGGGAAGCACTGAAGCTTTCTTA. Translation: CASSYGGSTEAFL.

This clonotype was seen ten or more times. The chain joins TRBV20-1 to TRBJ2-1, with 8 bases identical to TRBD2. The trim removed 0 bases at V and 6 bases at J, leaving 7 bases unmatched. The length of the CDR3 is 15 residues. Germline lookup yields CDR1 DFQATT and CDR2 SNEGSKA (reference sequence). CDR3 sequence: CSARDPRLASNEQFF. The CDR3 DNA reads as TGCAGTGCTAGAGATCCTCGACTAGCGAGCAATGAGCAGTTCTTC.

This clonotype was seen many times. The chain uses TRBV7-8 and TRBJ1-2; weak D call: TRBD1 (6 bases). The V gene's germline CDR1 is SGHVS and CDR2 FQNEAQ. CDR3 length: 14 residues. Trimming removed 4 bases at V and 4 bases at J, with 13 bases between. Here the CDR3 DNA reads TGTGCCAGCAGCTCGACGAAAGGGGGCTATGGCTACACCTTC. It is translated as CASSSTKGGYGYTF.

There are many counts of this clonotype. The DNA for the CDR3 is TGTGCCAGCAGGGGGGACCTGAACACCGGGGAGCTGTTTTTT. Protein: CASRGDLNTGELFF. This chain links TRBV5-6 with TRBJ2-2; TRBD1 or TRBD2 may be the D gene (5 bases each). Germline V CDR1 and CDR2: SGHDT, YYEEEE. This CDR3 is 14 amino acids long. The V gene lost 5 bases and the J gene lost 1 base, with 9 bases spanning the gap.

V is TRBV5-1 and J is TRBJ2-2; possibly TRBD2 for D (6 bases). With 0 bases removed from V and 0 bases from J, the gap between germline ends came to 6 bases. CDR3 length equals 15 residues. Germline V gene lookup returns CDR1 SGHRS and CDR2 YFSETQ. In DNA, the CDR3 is TGCGCCAGCAGCTTGGGACTAGCGAACACCGGGGAGCTGTTTTTT. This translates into CASSLGLANTGELFF.

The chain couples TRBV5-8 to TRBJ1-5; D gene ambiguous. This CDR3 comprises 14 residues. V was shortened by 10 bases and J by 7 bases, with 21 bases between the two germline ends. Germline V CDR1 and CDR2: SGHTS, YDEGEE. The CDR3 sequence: CAATNPDFYQPQHF. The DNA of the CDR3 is TGTGCCGCTACCAATCCCGACTTCTACCAGCCCCAGCATTTT.

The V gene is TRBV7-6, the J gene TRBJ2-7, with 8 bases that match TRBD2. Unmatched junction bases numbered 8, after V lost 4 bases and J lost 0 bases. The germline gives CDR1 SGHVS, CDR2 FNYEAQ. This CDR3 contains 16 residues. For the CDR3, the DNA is TGTGCCAGCAGCTCTACTAGCGGAAGGAGCTCCTACGAGCAGTACTTC. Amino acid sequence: CASSSTSGRSSYEQYF.